This T cell receptor beta chain appears in the sequencing data of a study of T cell responses to AZD1222 COVID-19 vaccine. Findings of the study overall: Clonal diversity may have been underestimated in mostly white British donors. Repertoire sampling occurred only after the peak T cell response.

On this clone: The antigen remains unidentified.

TCRdb keeps only in-frame clones here, not all; method: immunoSEQ multiplex PCR. This table holds 100,000 or so clones, about nine tenths found once. This CDR3 comprises 13 residues. V lost 0 bases and J lost 9, with 10 bases in between. From germline, CDR1 is PRHDT and CDR2 FYEKMQ (reference sequence). The rearrangement joins TRBV13 to TRBJ2-3, with unresolved D. This receptor was identified in an adult in good health. The sample was peripheral blood, taken on day 0 of AZD1222 vaccination. The CDR3 DNA sequence: TGTGCCAGCAGCTTAGGCGCGCGGAAGACGCAGTATTTT. This codes for CASSLGARKTQYF. The variable domain in full, with the rest retrieved from reference TRBV13 and TRBJ2-3, is AAGVIQSPRHLIKEKRETATLKCYPIPRHDTVYWYQQGPGQDPQFLISFYEKMQSDKGSIPDRFSAQQFSDYHSELNMSSLELGDSALYFCASSLGARKTQYFGPGTRLTVL.